One and the same sample provided the 32 T cell receptor beta chains below, sequenced in a study of T cell repertoires in cytomegalovirus infection. Each CDR3 protein gets one entry after TCRdb re-called the reads with MiXCR. The sample lists 200,000 to 300,000 distinct CDR3 sequences, approximately 7% occurring once. The specimen sequenced was PBMCs. The receptor source for this set is a human donor in good health (CMV status not recorded). Some clones in this sample may be carry-over from other donors' samples.

The gene calls are TRBV9 and TRBJ2-6; D ambiguous. Germline lookup yields CDR1 SGDLS and CDR2 YYNGEE. The germline V and J ends were trimmed by 0 bases and 2 bases, with 9 bases remaining between them. This CDR3 comprises 16 residues. The CDR3 is CASSVGADAGANVLTF. In DNA form, the CDR3 reads TGTGCCAGCAGCGTAGGGGCGGATGCTGGGGCCAACGTCCTGACTTTC.

This sequence joins TRBV10-1 and TRBJ1-3, with D hard to call. The length of the CDR3 is 11 residues. Per germline, CDR1 WNHNN and CDR2 SYGVQD (reference sequence). V gave up 4 bases and J gave up 4 bases, with 2 bases separating them. The CDR3 nucleotides read TGCGCCAGCAGTGGGGGAAACACCATATATTTT. Protein product: CASSGGNTIYF.

This clonotype came up many times. The genes are TRBV13 and TRBJ2-1, with TRBD1 matching 7 bases. Germline values: CDR1 PRHDT, CDR2 FYEKMQ (reference sequence). The CDR3 has 16 amino acids. With 0 bases clipped from V and 5 bases from J, the junction kept 7 bases outside the gene matches. The CDR3 bases are TGTGCCAGCAGCTTAGGCATAGGGGGCGCGAACAATGAGCAGTTCTTC. This sequence encodes CASSLGIGGANNEQFF. Variable domain in full (rest from reference TRBV13 and TRBJ2-1): AAGVIQSPRHLIKEKRETATLKCYPIPRHDTVYWYQQGPGQDPQFLISFYEKMQSDKGSIPDRFSAQQFSDYHSELNMSSLELGDSALYFCASSLGIGGANNEQFFGPGTRLTVL.

This clonotype was seen a few times. The V and J genes are TRBV5-1 and TRBJ2-5; D unresolved. The length of the CDR3 is 14 residues. Trimming took 1 base from V and 4 from J, leaving 11 bases between them. CDR1 is SGHRS, CDR2 YFSETQ, per germline. The CDR3 sequence is CASSLSEIGETQYF. CDR3 bases: TGCGCCAGCAGCTTGAGTGAGATTGGAGAGACCCAGTACTTC. Filled out from reference TRBV5-1 and TRBJ2-5, the complete variable domain reads KAGVTQTPRYLIKTRGQQVTLSCSPISGHRSVSWYQQTPGQGLQFLFEYFSETQRNKGNFPGRFSGRQFSNSRSEMNVSTLELGDSALYLCASSLSEIGETQYFGPGTRLLVL.

This clonotype was seen at least ten times. The J gene is TRBJ1-5, the V gene TRBV7-9, with 11 bases matching TRBD1. The junction had 8 bases not matched to a gene; V was cut back by 4 bases and J by 0 bases. Germline V gene lookup returns CDR1 SEHNR and CDR2 FQNEAQ (reference sequence). The CDR3 runs to 18 residues. CDR3 loop: CASSSGTGGSFSNQPQHF. The CDR3 region has the DNA TGTGCCAGCAGCTCCGGGACAGGGGGAAGTTTTAGCAATCAGCCCCAGCATTTT.

On this clonotype: Being one base from a much bigger clone, this may be a read error. The V gene is TRBV7-9, the J gene TRBJ1-1; D unclear. Germline-derived CDR1 and CDR2 are SEHNR and FQNEAQ (reference sequence). The CDR3 spans 14 residues. Here the CDR3 DNA reads TGTGCCAGCAGCATAGCGGGAGGGAACACTGAAGCTTTCTTT. As protein: CASSIAGGNTEAFF.

The V call is TRBV6-2 or TRBV6-3, the J call TRBJ2-3; the D call may be TRBD1 or TRBD2 (5 bases each). The CDR3 is 16 residues long. The ends were cut back, 5 bases at V and 5 bases at J, with 20 bases in the middle. CDR1 and CDR2 (germline): MNHEY, SVGEGT. The CDR3, as DNA: TGTGCCAGCAGTCTCGAGGGGCCTCTAGACGGAGATACGCAGTATTTT. Amino acids: CASSLEGPLDGDTQYF.

The chain employs TRBV9 and TRBJ2-3; D remains ambiguous. CDR1 is SGDLS, CDR2 YYNGEE, per germline. The CDR3 runs to 15 residues. The germline V and J ends were trimmed by 0 bases and 0 bases, with 8 bases remaining between them. CDR3 region: CASSVEGFSTDTQYF. CDR3 in DNA: TGTGCCAGCAGCGTAGAAGGATTTAGCACAGATACGCAGTATTTT. Complete variable domain (other parts from reference TRBV9 and TRBJ2-3): DSGVTQTPKHLITATGQRVTLRCSPRSGDLSVYWYQQSLDQGLQFLIQYYNGEERAKGNILERFSAQQFPDLHSELNLSSLELGDSALYFCASSVEGFSTDTQYFGPGTRLTVL.

This clonotype was seen many times. For the CDR3, the DNA is TGTGCCAGCAGTTTCCGCGGGGGGGCAGAGACCCAGTACTTC. Translation: CASSFRGGAETQYF. The chain combines TRBV12-3 or TRBV12-4 with TRBJ2-5; TRBD2 aligns across 9 bases. The CDR3 has 14 amino acids. V trimming: 3 bases; J trimming: 4 bases; junction bases outside the gene matches: 3.

The J gene is TRBJ1-2, the V gene TRBV15; D call uncertain. Germline loops: CDR1 LNHNV, CDR2 YYDKDF (reference sequence). This CDR3 contains 12 residues. V was trimmed by 4 bases and J by 13 bases, leaving 16 bases between them. Here the CDR3 reads CATSIGIAGFTF. In nucleotides, the CDR3 is TGTGCCACCAGCATCGGGATTGCCGGTTTCACCTTC.

The table lists this clonotype with many counts. This chain joins TRBV4-1 and TRBJ1-2, with D uncertain. V was cut by 1 base and J by 2 bases, with 11 bases left in between. The CDR3 runs to 15 residues. Germline V lookup: CDR1 MGHRA, CDR2 YSYEKL. Here the CDR3 reads CASSQGQTGNYGYTF. Written as DNA, the CDR3 is TGCGCCAGCAGCCAAGGTCAGACGGGGAACTATGGCTACACCTTC.

The CDR3 region is CASSPDHTEAFF. The CDR3 coding sequence is TGCGCCAGCAGCCCTGATCACACTGAAGCTTTCTTT. The rearrangement joins TRBV5-1 to TRBJ1-1; D not certain. This CDR3 has 12 residues. Deletions cut 4 bases from V and 3 bases from J, with 7 bases between. The germline CDR1 and CDR2 sequences are SGHRS and YFSETQ.

This clonotype was recorded many times. The chain combines TRBV20-1 with TRBJ1-4; the match to TRBD1 covers 9 bases. The germline V gene has CDR1 DFQATT and CDR2 SNEGSKA (reference sequence). The V segment lost 5 bases and the J segment 3 bases; nucleotides outside the gene matches: 4. The CDR3 has 14 residues. DNA for the CDR3: TGCAGTGCTTCACAGGGGGCTGCTAATGAAAAACTGTTTTTT. This codes for CSASQGAANEKLFF.

The J gene is TRBJ2-7, the V gene TRBV5-1, with D uncertain. CDR1 is SGHRS and CDR2 is YFSETQ in the germline V gene. The CDR3 totals 12 residues. V was clipped by 4 bases and J by 2 bases, with 7 bases between them. The CDR3 spells CASSRVAYEQYF. The CDR3 region has the DNA TGCGCCAGCAGCAGAGTGGCCTACGAGCAGTACTTC.

This clonotype was counted many times. The chain couples TRBV2 to TRBJ1-1, with D maybe TRBD1 (6 bases). The CDR3 spans 14 residues. CDR1 SNHLY and CDR2 FYNNEI come from the germline V gene. V lost 4 bases and J lost 1, with 10 bases in between. CDR3 amino acids: CASSVTGQNTEAFF. The CDR3 nucleotides are TGTGCCAGCAGTGTGACAGGTCAGAACACTGAAGCTTTCTTT.

V is TRBV11-2 and J is TRBJ1-2; D gene unclear. The germline V and J ends were trimmed by 6 bases and 0 bases, with 8 bases remaining between them. This CDR3 comprises 13 residues. Germline CDR1 is SGHAT and CDR2 is FQNNGV. CDR3 loop: CASSQNSNYGYTF. The CDR3 DNA reads as TGTGCCAGCAGTCAAAATTCTAACTATGGCTACACCTTC.

This clonotype occurred many times. The J gene is TRBJ2-5, the V gene TRBV20-1; D remains ambiguous. The V and J ends lost 3 bases and 5 bases respectively, with 10 bases between them. CDR1 is DFQATT, CDR2 SNEGSKA, per germline (reference sequence). This CDR3 comprises 12 residues. The chain's CDR3 is CSARQSGETQYF. The DNA for the CDR3 is TGCAGTGCTAGGCAATCTGGGGAGACCCAGTACTTC.

The rearrangement uses TRBV20-1 and TRBJ1-5; no clear D gene. The CDR3 runs to 15 residues. Germline V CDR1 and CDR2: DFQATT, SNEGSKA (reference sequence). Trimming left V 0 bases short and J 6 bases short, with 15 bases between. The CDR3, as DNA: TGCAGTGCTAGAGAGGTCACAGCCCGGGGTCAGCCCCAGCATTTT. The encoded protein is CSAREVTARGQPQHF.

The sample holds many counts of this clonotype. The rearrangement uses TRBV7-2 and TRBJ1-2, with 12 positions matching TRBD1. This CDR3 contains 20 residues. With 3 bases clipped from V and 4 bases from J, the junction kept 18 bases outside the gene matches. Germline V gene sequence: CDR1 SGHTA, CDR2 FQGNSA. CDR3: CASSLEGERDRGPPLYGYTF. CDR3 coding DNA: TGTGCCAGCAGCTTGGAGGGAGAGAGGGACAGGGGGCCTCCTCTCTATGGCTACACCTTC. The full variable domain, completed using reference TRBV7-2 and TRBJ1-2, is GAGVSQSPSNKVTEKGKDVELRCDPISGHTALYWYRQSLGQGLEFLIYFQGNSAPDKSGLPSDRFSAERTGGSVSTLTIQRTQQEDSAVYLCASSLEGERDRGPPLYGYTFGSGTRLTVV.

In this sample, this clonotype turned up many times. This sequence joins TRBV2 and TRBJ2-7; the D call may be TRBD1 or TRBD2 (6 bases each). Trimming took 7 bases from V and 6 from J, leaving 10 bases between them. CDR3 length equals 11 residues. Germline V gene sequence: CDR1 SNHLY, CDR2 FYNNEI. CDR3 bases: TGTGCCAGCACTGGGGGGCGCGAGCAGTACTTC. Translated: CASTGGREQYF.

This clonotype appeared many times. The V gene is TRBV2, the J gene TRBJ1-4, with TRBD1 as a possible D gene (6 bases). V lost 6 bases and J lost 8, with 16 bases in between. The CDR3 consists of 14 residues. Germline CDR1 SNHLY, CDR2 FYNNEI. Here the CDR3 DNA reads TGTGCCAGCAGCCTCCGGGACATCGGAGAAAAACTGTTTTTT. Translating it yields CASSLRDIGEKLFF.

The V gene is TRBV20-1, the J gene TRBJ1-4; TRBD1 might be the D (6 bases). Germline CDR1 DFQATT, CDR2 SNEGSKA (reference sequence). The CDR3 is made up of 14 amino acids. Trimming took off 0 bases at V and 6 bases at J, with 11 bases between the two ends. The CDR3, as DNA: TGCAGTGCTAGAGATACGGGGGGCGATGAAAAACTGTTTTTT. It translates to CSARDTGGDEKLFF.

This clonotype was picked up many times. The V gene is TRBV27, the J gene TRBJ1-2; 7 nucleotides match TRBD1. The CDR3 sequence is 14 residues long. Germline-derived CDR1 and CDR2 are MNHEY and SMNVEV (reference sequence). The junction had 5 bases not matched to a gene; V was cut back by 3 bases and J by 4 bases. CDR3 protein: CASSFDRDSYGYTF. Here the CDR3 DNA reads TGTGCCAGCAGTTTTGACAGGGATAGCTATGGCTACACCTTC.

This clonotype occurred many times. The chain uses TRBV19 and TRBJ2-2, with no clear D. With 7 bases removed from V and 4 bases from J, the gap between germline ends came to 19 bases. CDR3 length: 16 amino acids. The V gene's germline CDR1 is LNHDA and CDR2 SQIVND (reference sequence). The CDR3 loop is CASKTWPESFTGELFF. CDR3 coding DNA: TGTGCCAGTAAAACATGGCCCGAAAGTTTCACCGGGGAGCTGTTTTTT.

The sample holds many counts of this clonotype. V is TRBV5-1 and J is TRBJ1-1; tentative D call: TRBD1 (5 bases). V lost 4 bases, J lost 7 bases, and 17 bases lay in between. Germline CDR1 SGHRS, CDR2 YFSETQ. The CDR3 length is 14 residues. CDR3 DNA: TGCGCCAGCAGCCCCGGGAACGAGGGGAATGAAGCTTTCTTT. It codes for CASSPGNEGNEAFF.

V usage is TRBV3-1 and J usage is TRBJ2-2, with D maybe TRBD2 (5 bases). The V end lost 4 bases, the J end lost 6 bases, and 6 bases lay between the germline ends. This CDR3 is 12 amino acids long. Germline CDR1 reads LGHDT; CDR2 reads YNNKEL (reference sequence). As DNA, the CDR3 is TGTGCCAGCAGCCGAGCGGCCGGGGAGCTGTTTTTT. Translation: CASSRAAGELFF.

This clonotype was seen at least ten times. The rearrangement joins TRBV7-2 to TRBJ1-2; D is uncertain. The germline V and J ends were trimmed by 5 bases and 1 base, with 14 bases remaining between them. Germline V gives CDR1 SGHTA, CDR2 FQGNSA. The CDR3 consists of 15 residues. The DNA of the CDR3 is TGTGCCAGCAGCCTAAATCGGGCGGGTAACTATGGCTACACCTTC. Translating it yields CASSLNRAGNYGYTF.

This clonotype was picked up a small number of times. The chain recombines TRBV5-6 with TRBJ2-1; a weak D match, TRBD2 (5 bases). Trimming stripped 2 bases from V and 7 bases from J, with 16 bases between. Germline V gene data show CDR1 as SGHDT and CDR2 as YYEEEE. CDR3 length equals 15 residues. CDR3 loop: CASSFGLAEVNEQFF. The CDR3 bases are TGTGCCAGCAGCTTCGGGCTAGCAGAGGTTAATGAGCAGTTCTTC.

This clonotype was picked up many times. The chain combines TRBV29-1 with TRBJ2-5; D is possibly TRBD2 (6 bases). V lost 6 bases and J 5 bases, leaving 19 bases between the germline ends. Germline V gene data show CDR1 as SQVTM and CDR2 as ANQGSEA. This CDR3 spans 14 amino acids. DNA for the CDR3: TGCAGCGTCGCTGACGGCGAAGGAGGGGAGACCCAGTACTTC. This sequence encodes CSVADGEGGETQYF.

This clonotype was counted ten times or more. The chain carries TRBV20-1 and TRBJ2-2; D gene ambiguous. The V gene's germline CDR1 is DFQATT and CDR2 SNEGSKA (reference sequence). CDR3 size: 13 residues. The V gene lost 0 bases and the J gene lost 6 bases, with 8 bases spanning the gap. This CDR3 is CSARDHSAGELFF. CDR3 coding DNA: TGCAGTGCTAGAGATCATTCGGCCGGGGAGCTGTTTTTT.

In its sample, this clonotype was seen once. A much larger clone differs from this one at a single base, so this may be a read error. The gene calls are TRBV19 and TRBJ2-2; weak D call: TRBD2 (6 bases). This CDR3 contains 13 residues. Germline values: CDR1 LNHDA, CDR2 SQIVND (reference sequence). The CDR3: CASNGRRTGGLFF. The CDR3 DNA follows: TGTGCCAGTAACGGCAGACGAACCGGGGGGCTGTTTTTT.

This clonotype has at least ten counts. V usage is TRBV2 and J usage is TRBJ2-4, with 7 nucleotides matching TRBD1. CDR3 length: 13 residues. The V and J ends lost 2 bases and 10 bases, in that order; junction bases with no gene match: 5. The germline V gene has CDR1 SNHLY and CDR2 FYNNEI. CDR3 protein: CASSENRGQIQYF. The CDR3 region has the DNA TGTGCCAGCAGTGAAAACAGGGGTCAAATTCAGTACTTC.